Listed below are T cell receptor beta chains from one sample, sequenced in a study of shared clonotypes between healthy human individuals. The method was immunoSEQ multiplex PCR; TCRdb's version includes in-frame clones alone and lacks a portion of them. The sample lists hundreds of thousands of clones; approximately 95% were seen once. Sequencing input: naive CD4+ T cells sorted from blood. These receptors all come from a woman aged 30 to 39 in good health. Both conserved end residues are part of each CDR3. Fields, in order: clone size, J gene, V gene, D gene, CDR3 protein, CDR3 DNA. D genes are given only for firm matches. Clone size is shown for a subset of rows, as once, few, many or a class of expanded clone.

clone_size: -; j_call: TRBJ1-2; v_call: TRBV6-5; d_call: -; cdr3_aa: CASSYRRGHIYGYTF; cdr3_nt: TGTGCCAGCAGTTACCGCAGGGGACACATCTATGGCTACACCTTC
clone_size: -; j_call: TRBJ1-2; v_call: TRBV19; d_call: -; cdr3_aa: CASSITRGAIYGYTF; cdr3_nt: TGTGCCAGTAGTATCACCCGGGGGGCAATCTATGGCTACACCTTC
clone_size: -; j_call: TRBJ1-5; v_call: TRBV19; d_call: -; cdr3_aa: CASSIDVDQPQHF; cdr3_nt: TGTGCCAGTAGTATAGATGTTGATCAGCCCCAGCATTTT
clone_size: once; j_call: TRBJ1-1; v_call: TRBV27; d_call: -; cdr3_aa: CASSSWTVGGTEAFF; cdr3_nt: TGTGCCAGCAGCTCCTGGACAGTGGGGGGCACTGAAGCTTTCTTT
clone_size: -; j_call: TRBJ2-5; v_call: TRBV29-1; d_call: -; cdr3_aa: CSVALNHQETQYF; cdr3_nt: TGCAGCGTTGCACTCAACCACCAAGAGACCCAGTACTTC
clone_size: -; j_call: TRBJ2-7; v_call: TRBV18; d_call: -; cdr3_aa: CASSPNRPHIYEQYF; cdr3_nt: TGTGCCAGCTCACCGAATCGGCCACACATCTACGAGCAGTACTTC
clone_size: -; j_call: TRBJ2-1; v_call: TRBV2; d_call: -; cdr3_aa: CASSVRGRAYNEQFF; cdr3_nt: TGTGCCAGCAGTGTAAGGGGGAGGGCCTACAATGAGCAGTTCTTC
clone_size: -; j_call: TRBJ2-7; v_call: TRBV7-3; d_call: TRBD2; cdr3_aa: CASSPQTSEKDEQYF; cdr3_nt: TGTGCCAGCAGCCCACAAACTAGCGAAAAAGACGAGCAGTACTTC
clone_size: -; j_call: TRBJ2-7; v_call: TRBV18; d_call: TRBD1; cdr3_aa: CASSPGQGAGEQYF; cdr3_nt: TGTGCCAGCTCACCAGGACAGGGGGCAGGGGAGCAGTACTTC
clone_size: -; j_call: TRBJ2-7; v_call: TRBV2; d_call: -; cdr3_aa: CASGMTYEQYF; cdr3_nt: TGTGCCAGCGGGATGACCTACGAGCAGTACTTC
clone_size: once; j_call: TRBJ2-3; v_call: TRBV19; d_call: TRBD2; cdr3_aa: CASTENPGLAGGGTDTQYF; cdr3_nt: TGTGCCAGTACCGAAAATCCGGGACTAGCGGGAGGCGGCACAGATACGCAGTATTTT
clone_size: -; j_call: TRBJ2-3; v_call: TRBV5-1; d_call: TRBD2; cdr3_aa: CASKFSGSGDTQYF; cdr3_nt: TGCGCCAGCAAATTTAGCGGGAGTGGCGATACGCAGTATTTT
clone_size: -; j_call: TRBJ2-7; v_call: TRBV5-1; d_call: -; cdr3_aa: CASSPLGGVTYEQYF; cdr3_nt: TGCGCCAGCAGCCCGCTGGGCGGCGTTACCTACGAGCAGTACTTC
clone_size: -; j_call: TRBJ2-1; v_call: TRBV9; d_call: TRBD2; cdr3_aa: CASSVDSGRGGSYNEQFF; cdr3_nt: TGTGCCAGCAGCGTAGATAGCGGGAGGGGAGGGTCCTACAATGAGCAGTTCTTC
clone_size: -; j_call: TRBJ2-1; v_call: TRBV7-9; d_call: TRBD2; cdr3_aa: CASSSGLAGVYEQFF; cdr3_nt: TGTGCCAGCAGCTCCGGACTAGCGGGAGTATATGAGCAGTTCTTC
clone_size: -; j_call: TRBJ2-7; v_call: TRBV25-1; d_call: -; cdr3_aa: CASSLRYEQYF; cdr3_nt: TGTGCCAGCAGCCTACGCTACGAGCAGTACTTC
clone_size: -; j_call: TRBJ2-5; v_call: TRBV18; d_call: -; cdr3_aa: CASSPQRGETQYF; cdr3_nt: TGTGCCAGCTCACCACAAAGAGGAGAGACCCAGTACTTC
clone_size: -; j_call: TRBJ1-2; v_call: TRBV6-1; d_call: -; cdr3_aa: CASRNSGSWGYTF; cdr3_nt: TGTGCCAGCAGAAATTCAGGCTCTTGGGGCTACACCTTC
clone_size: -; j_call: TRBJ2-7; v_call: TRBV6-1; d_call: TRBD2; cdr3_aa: CASRTSGTILYEQYF; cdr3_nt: TGTGCCAGCAGAACATCCGGGACTATCCTCTACGAGCAGTACTTC
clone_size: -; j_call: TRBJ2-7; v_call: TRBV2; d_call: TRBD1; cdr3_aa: CASSEVQGAPEQYF; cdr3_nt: TGTGCCAGCAGTGAAGTACAGGGGGCGCCCGAGCAGTACTTC
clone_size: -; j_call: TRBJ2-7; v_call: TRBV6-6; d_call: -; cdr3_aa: CASSPGPYEQYF; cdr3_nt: TGTGCCAGCAGCCCCGGACCATACGAGCAGTACTTC
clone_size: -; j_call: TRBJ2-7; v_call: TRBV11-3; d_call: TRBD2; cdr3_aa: CASSLGEGPIYEQYF; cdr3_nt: TGTGCCAGCAGCTTGGGGGAGGGCCCTATCTACGAGCAGTACTTC
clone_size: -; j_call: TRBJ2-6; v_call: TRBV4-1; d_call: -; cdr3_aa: CASSQVRTVSGANVLTF; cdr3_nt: TGCGCCAGCAGCCAAGTCAGGACAGTGTCTGGGGCCAACGTCCTGACTTTC
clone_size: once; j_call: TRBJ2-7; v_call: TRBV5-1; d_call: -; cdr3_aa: CASGNSYEQYF; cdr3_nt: TGCGCCAGCGGGAACTCCTACGAGCAGTACTTC
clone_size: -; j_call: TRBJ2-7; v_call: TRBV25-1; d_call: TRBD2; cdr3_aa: CASRVTSGPHTAQYF; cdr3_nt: TGTGCCAGCAGGGTGACTAGCGGGCCCCATACTGCGCAGTACTTC
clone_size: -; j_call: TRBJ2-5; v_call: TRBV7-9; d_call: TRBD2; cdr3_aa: CASTSSGEETQYF; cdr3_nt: TGTGCCAGCACAAGTAGCGGGGAAGAGACCCAGTACTTC
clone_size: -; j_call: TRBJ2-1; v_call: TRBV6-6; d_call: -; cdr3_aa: CASSSGANEQFF; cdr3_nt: TGTGCCAGCAGTTCTGGCGCCAATGAGCAGTTCTTC
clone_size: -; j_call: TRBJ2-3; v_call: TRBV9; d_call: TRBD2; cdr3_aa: CASSAATSGSPDTQYF; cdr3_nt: TGTGCCAGCAGCGCCGCAACTAGCGGGAGCCCAGATACGCAGTATTTT
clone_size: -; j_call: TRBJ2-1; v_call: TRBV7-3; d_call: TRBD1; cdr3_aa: CASSPRDSTYNEQFF; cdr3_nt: TGTGCCAGCAGCCCAAGGGACAGCACCTACAATGAGCAGTTCTTC
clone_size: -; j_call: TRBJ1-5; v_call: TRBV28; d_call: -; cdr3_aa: CASRGDQPQHF; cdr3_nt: TGTGCCAGCAGGGGGGACCAGCCCCAGCATTTT
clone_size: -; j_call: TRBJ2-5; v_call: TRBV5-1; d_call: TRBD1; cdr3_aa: CASSLGQVGETQYF; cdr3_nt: TGCGCCAGCAGCCTAGGACAGGTCGGAGAGACCCAGTACTTC
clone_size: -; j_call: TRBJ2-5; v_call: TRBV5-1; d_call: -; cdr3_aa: CASSRRTAQETQYF; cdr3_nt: TGCGCCAGCAGCCGACGCACAGCCCAAGAGACCCAGTACTTC
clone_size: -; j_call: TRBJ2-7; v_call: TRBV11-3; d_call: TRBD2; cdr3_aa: CASSLGSSGNSYEQYF; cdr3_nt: TGTGCCAGCAGCTTAGGGTCTAGCGGGAACTCCTACGAGCAGTACTTC
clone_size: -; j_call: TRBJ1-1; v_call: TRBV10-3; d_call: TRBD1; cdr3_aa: CAISGTGGTEAFF; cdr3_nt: TGTGCCATCAGTGGGACAGGAGGAACTGAAGCTTTCTTT
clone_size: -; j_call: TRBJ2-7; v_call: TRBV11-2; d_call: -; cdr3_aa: CASSQGPPYEQYF; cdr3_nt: TGTGCCAGCAGCCAGGGACCCCCCTACGAGCAGTACTTC
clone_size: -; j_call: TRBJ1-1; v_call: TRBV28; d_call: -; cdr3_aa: CASSSQGFGGTEAFF; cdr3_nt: TGTGCCAGCAGTTCACAGGGATTCGGTGGCACTGAAGCTTTCTTT
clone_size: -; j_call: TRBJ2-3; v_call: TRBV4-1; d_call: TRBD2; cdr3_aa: CASSPRLAGGPGTDTQYF; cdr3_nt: TGCGCCAGCAGCCCTCGTCTAGCGGGAGGGCCGGGCACAGATACGCAGTATTTT
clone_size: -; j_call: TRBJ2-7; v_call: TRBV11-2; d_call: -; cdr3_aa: CASSTRTSYEQYF; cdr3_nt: TGTGCCAGCAGCACACGGACGTCCTACGAGCAGTACTTC
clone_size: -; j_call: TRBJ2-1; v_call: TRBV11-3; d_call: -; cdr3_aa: CASSLGPLALDEQFF; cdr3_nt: TGTGCCAGCAGCTTGGGCCCGCTAGCGTTAGATGAGCAGTTCTTC
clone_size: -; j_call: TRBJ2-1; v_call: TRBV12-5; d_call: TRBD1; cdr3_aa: CASGLGHGGTGTIFSYNEQFF; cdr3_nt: TGTGCTAGTGGTTTGGGACATGGGGGGACAGGGACTATTTTCTCCTACAATGAGCAGTTCTTC
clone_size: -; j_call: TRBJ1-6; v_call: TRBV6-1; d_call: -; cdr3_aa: CASIPTSSYNSPLHF; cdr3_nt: TGTGCCAGCATTCCGACTAGCTCCTATAATTCACCCCTCCACTTT
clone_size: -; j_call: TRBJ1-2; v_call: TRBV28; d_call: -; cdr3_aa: CASSLYSSPGDYGYTF; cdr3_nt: TGTGCCAGCAGTTTATACTCTAGCCCTGGCGACTATGGCTACACCTTC
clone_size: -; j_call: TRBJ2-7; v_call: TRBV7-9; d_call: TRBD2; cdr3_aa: CASSSGLAGAHEQYF; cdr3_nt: TGTGCCAGCAGCTCGGGACTAGCGGGAGCCCACGAGCAGTACTTC
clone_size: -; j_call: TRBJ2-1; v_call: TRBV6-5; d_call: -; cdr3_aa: CASSYSFARSNEQFF; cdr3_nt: TGTGCCAGCAGTTACTCGTTCGCTAGGTCCAATGAGCAGTTCTTC
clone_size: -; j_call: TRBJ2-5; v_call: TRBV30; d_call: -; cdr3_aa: CAWSENRETQYF; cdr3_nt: TGTGCCTGGAGTGAGAACAGAGAGACCCAGTACTTC
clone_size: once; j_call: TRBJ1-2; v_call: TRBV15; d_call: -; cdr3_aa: CATSRGGLTQGGYTF; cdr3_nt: TGTGCCACCAGCAGGGGGGGACTTACCCAAGGGGGCTACACCTTC
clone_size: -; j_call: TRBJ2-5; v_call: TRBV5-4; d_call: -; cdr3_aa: CASSLAPGRGRLETQYF; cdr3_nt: TGTGCCAGCAGCTTGGCCCCCGGCAGGGGGAGGTTGGAGACCCAGTACTTC
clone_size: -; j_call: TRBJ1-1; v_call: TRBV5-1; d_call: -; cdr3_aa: CASSLAGFYLSYTEAFF; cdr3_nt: TGCGCCAGCAGCTTGGCCGGGTTTTATTTGTCGTACACTGAAGCTTTCTTT
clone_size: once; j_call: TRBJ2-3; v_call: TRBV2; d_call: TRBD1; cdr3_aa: CASSGAGGGTDTQYF; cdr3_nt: TGTGCCAGCAGTGGTGCAGGGGGCGGCACAGATACGCAGTATTTT
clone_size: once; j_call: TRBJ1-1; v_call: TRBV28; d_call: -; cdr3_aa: CASSTTGFNTEAFF; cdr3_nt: TGTGCCAGCAGTACCACAGGATTTAACACTGAAGCTTTCTTT
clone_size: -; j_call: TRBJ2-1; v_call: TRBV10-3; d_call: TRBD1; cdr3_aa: CASGTEKSSYNEQFF; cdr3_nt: TGTGCCTCCGGGACAGAAAAGAGCTCCTACAATGAGCAGTTCTTC
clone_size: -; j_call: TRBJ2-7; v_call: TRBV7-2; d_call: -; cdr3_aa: CASSPTRLRYEQYF; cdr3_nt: TGTGCCAGCAGCCCTACTAGGCTTCGGTACGAGCAGTACTTC
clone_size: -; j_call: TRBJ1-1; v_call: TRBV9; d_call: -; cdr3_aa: CASSPGPVSGTEAFF; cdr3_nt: TGTGCCAGCAGCCCGGGCCCCGTCTCTGGCACTGAAGCTTTCTTT
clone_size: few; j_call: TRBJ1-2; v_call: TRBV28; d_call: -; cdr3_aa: CASSRGPPGYGYTF; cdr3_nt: TGTGCCAGCAGTCGAGGCCCACCGGGGTATGGCTACACCTTC